This T cell receptor beta chain was sequenced for a study of CD8 T cells in ankylosing spondylitis. The CDR3 length is 12 residues. Germline CDR1 and CDR2: MDHEN and SYDVKM. V was clipped by 5 bases and J by 5 bases, with 7 bases between them. There are many counts of this clonotype. Each CDR3 protein is one row after TCRdb ran MiXCR on the 5' RACE reads. The table has 85,000 to 100,000 distinct CDR3 sequences, roughly 8.8% seen once. The receptor was isolated from a male donor with ankylosing spondylitis or in good health (not recorded which). V and J are TRBV28 and TRBJ2-1; D remains ambiguous. Material for sequencing was blood, either unsorted or a sorted T cell fraction (not recorded which). CDR3 amino acids: CASSPDHNEQFF. The CDR3 DNA follows: TGTGCCAGCAGTCCGGACCACAATGAGCAGTTCTTC.